The clone carrying this T cell receptor (beta chain) was observed a handful of times. Its target is not known. MiXCR was run by TCRdb on the 5' RACE reads, yielding one entry per CDR3 protein. The sample shows 550,000 or so distinct CDR3 sequences, roughly 21% of them seen only once. The data originate from a study of T cells after yellow fever vaccination. Study at large: Any fraction with a low cell number was prepared using SMART-Seq v4 Ultra Low Input.

The study's findings and limits: Some clonotypes were seen in both the CD4 and the CD8 compartments. These made up a small share and likely arose from convergent recombination. Subsequent booster samples again held most clones from primary vaccination (roughly 96% CD4, roughly 91% CD8). The secondary T-cell response peaked on day 5, not day 15, but was weaker.

Specimen: PBMCs, collected 15 days after the yellow fever booster vaccination. The sequence was obtained from a man between 25 and 39 years old who received the YFV17D yellow fever vaccine.

CDR3 protein: CASSIDPASGRDTDTQYF. CDR3 nucleotide sequence: TGTGCCAGTAGTATAGATCCGGCTAGCGGGAGGGACACAGATACGCAGTATTTT. The rearrangement links TRBV19 to TRBJ2-3, with 12 bases lining up with TRBD2. The CDR3 has 18 amino acids. V lost 0 bases to trimming and J lost 2 bases; unmatched junction nucleotides: 6. Germline CDR1 reads LNHDA; CDR2 reads SQIVND (reference sequence).